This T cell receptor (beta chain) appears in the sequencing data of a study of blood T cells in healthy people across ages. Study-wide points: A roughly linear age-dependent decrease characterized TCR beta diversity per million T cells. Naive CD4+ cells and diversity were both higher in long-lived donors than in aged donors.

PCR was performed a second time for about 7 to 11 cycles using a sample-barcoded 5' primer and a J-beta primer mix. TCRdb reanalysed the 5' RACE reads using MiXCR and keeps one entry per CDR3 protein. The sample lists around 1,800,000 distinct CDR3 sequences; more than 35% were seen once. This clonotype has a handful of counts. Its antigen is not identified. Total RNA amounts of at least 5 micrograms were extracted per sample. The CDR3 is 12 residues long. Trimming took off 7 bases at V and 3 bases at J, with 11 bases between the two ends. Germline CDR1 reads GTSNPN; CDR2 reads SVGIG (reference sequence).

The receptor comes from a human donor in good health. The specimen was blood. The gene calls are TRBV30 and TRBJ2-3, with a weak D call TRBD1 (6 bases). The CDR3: CAFSRGTDTQYF. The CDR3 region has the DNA TGTGCCTTCAGCAGGGGAACAGATACGCAGTATTTT.